A single sample gave rise to the 25 T cell receptor beta chains below, sequenced in a study of T cell repertoires in ileal Crohn's disease. Profiling relied on immunoSEQ multiplex PCR, and the TCRdb table lists in-frame clones only, not all of them. This sample has some 15,000 clones, with nearly 85% found just once. Sequenced material: ileal tissue. These TCRs come from an adult with Crohn's disease.

V and J are TRBV27 and TRBJ1-2; D possibly corresponds to TRBD1 (5 bases). The CDR3 covers 15 residues. Germline CDR1 and CDR2: MNHEY and SMNVEV (reference sequence). Trimming shortened V by 2 bases and J by 3 bases, and 13 bases separated the two germline ends. As DNA, the CDR3 is TGTGCCAGCAGTTTAAGATCCGGAGGGGACTATGGCTACACCTTC. Translated: CASSLRSGGDYGYTF.

The CDR3 protein is CASSPTTGRGLSEKLFF. The CDR3 bases are TGTGCCAGCAGCCCGACGACAGGGCGGGGTCTAAGTGAAAAACTGTTTTTT. The V and J genes are TRBV7-2 and TRBJ1-4; 7 nucleotides agree with TRBD1. J gave up 7 bases and V 5 bases, and 16 bases lay outside the gene matches. Germline assignment: CDR1 SGHTA and CDR2 FQGNSA. CDR3 length: 17 residues.

The rearrangement links TRBV5-1 to TRBJ2-7, with 8 positions matching TRBD2. This CDR3 is 15 amino acids long. V was clipped by 0 bases and J by 6 bases; unmatched bases: 8. Germline CDR1 reads SGHRS; CDR2 reads YFSETQ. CDR3 amino acids: CASSLVTGLESEQYF. The DNA of the CDR3 is TGCGCCAGCAGCTTGGTCACGGGACTAGAATCCGAGCAGTACTTC.

The chain couples TRBV6-5 to TRBJ2-1; D is ambiguous. Germline V lookup: CDR1 MNHEY, CDR2 SVGAGI. The germline V and J ends were trimmed by 7 bases and 7 bases, with 8 bases remaining between them. The CDR3 covers 11 residues. As DNA, the CDR3 is TGTGCCAGCACCTTCCTGAATGAGCAGTTCTTC. Translated: CASTFLNEQFF.

The rearrangement links TRBV7-2 to TRBJ2-1; D ambiguous. With 11 bases removed from V and 6 bases from J, the gap between germline ends came to 11 bases. The CDR3 consists of 11 residues. Germline CDR1 and CDR2: SGHTA and FQGNSA. The CDR3 DNA reads as TGTGCCCCCGAGGAGCCCAATGAGCAGTTCTTC. It codes for CAPEEPNEQFF.

On this clone: The same CDR3 arises from other DNA sequences in this sample as well. V is TRBV7-3 and J is TRBJ1-2, with TRBD1 matching over 7 bases. This CDR3 is built from 16 residues. Germline V CDR1 and CDR2: SGHTA, FQGTGA. V lost 3 bases and J lost 0; bases outside the gene matches: 7. The CDR3 coding sequence is TGTGCCAGCAGCTTCAAGGCCGGGACAGCTAACTATGGCTACACCTTC. Translating gives CASSFKAGTANYGYTF.

The J gene is TRBJ2-5, the V gene TRBV7-7, with 7 bases lining up with TRBD2. This CDR3 is 14 amino acids long. Germline CDR1 and CDR2: SSHAT and FNYEAQ (reference sequence). The V and J ends lost 0 bases and 4 bases, in that order; junction bases with no gene match: 2. CDR3 in amino acids: CASSLAGRGETQYF. The CDR3 DNA is TGTGCCAGCAGCTTAGCAGGGAGGGGAGAGACCCAGTACTTC.

The chain employs TRBV7-2 and TRBJ2-7, with D perhaps TRBD2 (6 bases). This CDR3 is built from 15 residues. V was pared by 1 base and J by 3 bases, with 13 bases between. CDR1 and CDR2 from the germline V gene are SGHTA and FQGNSA. The CDR3 region has the DNA TGTGCCAGCAGCTTAGTCGGGGACTTCTACTACGAGCAGTACTTC. It translates to CASSLVGDFYYEQYF.

Relative to its sample, this clone is large. The chain is built from TRBV5-1 and TRBJ2-7, with TRBD1 identical over 8 bases. This CDR3 spans 15 amino acids. Trimming cost V 0 bases and J 6 bases; bases outside gene matches: 8. Germline V gene sequence: CDR1 SGHRS, CDR2 YFSETQ. The CDR3 sequence is CASSLEARGQLEQYF. CDR3 sequence (DNA): TGCGCCAGCAGCTTGGAGGCCAGGGGGCAGCTCGAGCAGTACTTC.

The rearrangement links TRBV27 to TRBJ1-5; possible D gene TRBD1, 6 bases. The germline gives CDR1 MNHEY, CDR2 SMNVEV (reference sequence). V was cut by 4 bases and J by 4 bases, with 8 bases left in between. CDR3 length: 13 residues. CDR3 sequence (DNA): TGTGCCAGCAGTTCCAGGGGTAATCAGCCCCAGCATTTT. This encodes CASSSRGNQPQHF.

The chain is built from TRBV6-1 and TRBJ2-6, with D perhaps TRBD1 (6 bases). Trimming shortened V by 11 bases and J by 2 bases, and 13 bases separated the two germline ends. Germline CDR1 is MNHNS and CDR2 is SASEGT. The CDR3 has 14 residues. The chain's CDR3 is CAGNTGPGANVLTF. In nucleotides, the CDR3 is TGTGCCGGAAATACAGGGCCTGGGGCCAACGTCCTGACTTTC.

V is TRBV14 and J is TRBJ2-7; D unresolved. CDR3 size: 11 residues. CDR1 is SGHDN, CDR2 FVKESK, per germline. V lost 4 bases to trimming and J lost 6 bases, with 7 bases between them. The CDR3 protein is CASSRLSEQYF. CDR3 sequence (DNA): TGTGCCAGCAGCCGACTCTCCGAGCAGTACTTC.

This clone has a single count. The V and J genes are TRBV2 and TRBJ2-1, with D possibly TRBD2 on 5 matching bases. V lost 5 bases and J lost 10, with 9 bases in between. Germline loops: CDR1 SNHLY, CDR2 FYNNEI. The CDR3 extends over 11 amino acids. The CDR3 region has the DNA TGTGCCAGCAGTAGGACGGGAGAGCAGTTCTTC. This translates into CASSRTGEQFF. The full variable domain, with the rest looked up from reference TRBV2 and TRBJ2-1, is EPEVTQTPSHQVTQMGQEVILRCVPISNHLYFYWYRQILGQKVEFLVSFYNNEISEKSEIFDDQFSVERPDGSNFTLKIRSTKLEDSAMYFCASSRTGEQFFGPGTRLTVL.

The chain is built from TRBV9 and TRBJ1-4; 10 bases map to TRBD1. This CDR3 comprises 19 residues. Germline-derived CDR1 and CDR2 are SGDLS and YYNGEE. V shed 3 bases and J 0 bases; nucleotides not matched to a gene: 11. CDR3: CASSARDRGGVATNEKLFF. Here the CDR3 DNA reads TGTGCCAGCAGCGCTCGGGACAGGGGAGGAGTGGCAACTAATGAAAAACTGTTTTTT.

This clone has just one count. The rearrangement uses TRBV10-3 and TRBJ2-2, with D perhaps matching TRBD2 (6 bases). Germline V gene sequence: CDR1 ENHRY, CDR2 SYGVKD. V was shortened by 5 bases and J by 4 bases, with 17 bases between the two germline ends. This CDR3 region has 16 residues. The CDR3 DNA is TGTGCCATCAGTCGCGGAGGGCCTCAGAGCACCGGGGAGCTGTTTTTT. Translated: CAISRGGPQSTGELFF.

The gene calls are TRBV29-1 and TRBJ2-7; D is perhaps TRBD1 (6 bases). Germline values: CDR1 SQVTM, CDR2 ANQGSEA. The CDR3 length is 13 residues. Trimming cost V 3 bases and J 6 bases, with 15 bases left between them. The CDR3 reads CSVEKGLGGEQYF. For the CDR3, the DNA is TGCAGCGTTGAGAAGGGTTTAGGGGGCGAGCAGTACTTC.

The chain has TRBV5-1 and TRBJ1-5; D uncertain. The CDR3 sequence is 16 residues long. Per the germline V gene, CDR1 is SGHRS and CDR2 is YFSETQ. Trimming pared 1 base from V and 0 bases from J, leaving 11 bases between. The CDR3 is CASSLYGLDSNQPQHF. The CDR3 coding sequence is TGCGCCAGCAGCTTGTATGGGCTTGATAGCAATCAGCCCCAGCATTTT.

J is TRBJ2-1 and V is TRBV25-1; 9 bases agree with TRBD2. CDR3 size: 15 residues. After removal of 4 bases from V and 7 bases from J, the junction contained 8 bases not matched to a gene. Germline V lookup: CDR1 MGHDK, CDR2 SYGVNS. This chain's CDR3 is CASSGASGKVNEQFF. The CDR3 DNA is TGTGCCAGCAGTGGGGCTAGCGGGAAGGTAAATGAGCAGTTCTTC.

The J gene is TRBJ2-1, the V gene TRBV6-5, with TRBD1 matching 8 bases. With V trimmed by 2 bases and J by 7 bases, 1 base remained unmatched. Germline values: CDR1 MNHEY, CDR2 SVGAGI. The CDR3 totals 13 residues. CDR3 sequence: CASSYRQGNEQFF. The DNA for the CDR3 is TGTGCCAGCAGTTACCGACAGGGGAATGAGCAGTTCTTC.

This rearrangement joins TRBV7-8 to TRBJ1-6, with 7 bases fitting TRBD1. The CDR3 has 18 residues. CDR1 is SGHVS and CDR2 is FQNEAQ in the germline V gene. J gave up 9 bases and V 0 bases, and 14 bases lay outside the gene matches. The CDR3: CASSLAPQSQGTVSPLHF. The DNA for the CDR3 is TGTGCCAGCAGCTTAGCGCCACAGTCACAGGGGACGGTTTCACCCCTCCACTTT.

This clone was counted between two and nine times. J is TRBJ1-1 and V is TRBV18; 10 nucleotides line up with TRBD1. This CDR3 has 14 amino acids. Per the germline V gene, CDR1 is KGHSH and CDR2 is LQKENI. J lost 5 bases, V lost 5 bases, and 5 bases had no gene match. CDR3 residues: CASSRQGAQTEAFF. The CDR3 nucleotides are TGTGCCAGCTCAAGACAGGGGGCGCAGACTGAAGCTTTCTTT.

The chain uses TRBV6-5 and TRBJ2-1; 7 bases are shared with TRBD2. The CDR3 has 12 amino acids. The junction had 5 bases not matched to a gene; V was cut back by 10 bases and J by 5 bases. Germline values: CDR1 MNHEY, CDR2 SVGAGI. The CDR3 protein is CATLALNNEQFF. The DNA for the CDR3 is TGTGCCACACTAGCGTTGAACAATGAGCAGTTCTTC.

The V and J genes are TRBV11-3 and TRBJ2-5; no clear D. V was cut by 0 bases and J by 7 bases, with 6 bases left in between. The CDR3 spans 12 residues. CDR1 and CDR2 from the germline V gene are SGHNT and YENEEA. The CDR3 region has the DNA TGTGCCAGCAGCTTAGATCGAGGGACCCAGTACTTC. Translating it yields CASSLDRGTQYF.

The CDR3 region is CAWSSLIEAFF. The CDR3 region has the DNA TGTGCCTGGAGTTCGCTAATCGAAGCTTTCTTT. The V and J genes are TRBV30 and TRBJ1-1; D ambiguous. The CDR3 loop spans 11 amino acids. Germline V CDR1 and CDR2: GTSNPN, SVGIG (reference sequence). The V end lost 2 bases, the J end lost 8 bases, and 9 bases lay between the germline ends.

The chain carries TRBV14 and TRBJ2-1; TRBD2 matches 8 bases. Germline CDR1 SGHDN, CDR2 FVKESK. The ends lost 1 base at V and 4 bases at J; junction bases unmatched: 9. CDR3 size: 17 residues. Here the CDR3 DNA reads TGTGCCAGCAGCCAAGCGCTCGGTGGCGGGAGGTACAATGAGCAGTTCTTC. Its protein product is CASSQALGGGRYNEQFF.